The 4 T cell receptor beta chains given below trace back to one sample, sequenced in a study of blood T cell repertoires in COVID-19. Only in-frame clones appear in the TCRdb table, and some are missing; sequencing was by immunoSEQ multiplex PCR. Among some 250,000 clones listed, around 86% were seen once. The sample consisted of PBMCs or T cells enriched from blood (not recorded which). The origin of the receptors is a man younger than 30 who had recovered from COVID-19.

This sequence joins TRBV12-3 or TRBV12-4 and TRBJ2-1; no clear D gene. Trimming cost V 9 bases and J 4 bases, with 7 bases left between them. This CDR3 contains 11 residues. The CDR3 DNA follows: TGTGCCAGTCAGGCGTACAATGAGCAGTTCTTC. Protein sequence: CASQAYNEQFF.

There are a few counts of this clone. This chain uses TRBV11-3 with TRBJ2-1, with 9 bases that match TRBD1. The trim removed 1 base at V and 0 bases at J, leaving 4 bases unmatched. CDR3 length: 17 amino acids. The germline CDR1 and CDR2 sequences are SGHNT and YENEEA. The CDR3 nucleotides are TGTGCCAGCAGCTTAGCTACAGGGGGCCCCTCCTACAATGAGCAGTTCTTC. Its translation is CASSLATGGPSYNEQFF. Based on the CDR3 plus reference TRBV11-3 and TRBJ2-1, the full variable domain is EAGVVQSPRYKIIEKKQPVAFWCNPISGHNTLYWYLQNLGQGPELLIRYENEEAVDDSQLPKDRFSAERLKGVDSTLKIQPAELGDSAVYLCASSLATGGPSYNEQFFGPGTRLTVL.

The CDR3 region has the DNA TGTGCCAGTAGTATTCCCCGGTCCGATGAGCAGTTCTTC. Its translation is CASSIPRSDEQFF. The chain links TRBV19 to TRBJ2-1; no clear D. The V gene's germline CDR1 is LNHDA and CDR2 SQIVND (reference sequence). The CDR3 loop spans 13 amino acids. Deletions cut 3 bases from V and 8 bases from J, with 11 bases between.

The J gene is TRBJ2-7, the V gene TRBV13; tentative D call: TRBD2 (7 bases). CDR1 and CDR2 from the germline V gene are PRHDT and FYEKMQ (reference sequence). V was pared by 0 bases and J by 10 bases, with 16 bases between. The CDR3 has 14 amino acids. The CDR3 DNA reads as TGTGCCAGCAGCTTAGGAGGGGGGGTCCCTGATCAGTACTTC. Encoded protein: CASSLGGGVPDQYF.